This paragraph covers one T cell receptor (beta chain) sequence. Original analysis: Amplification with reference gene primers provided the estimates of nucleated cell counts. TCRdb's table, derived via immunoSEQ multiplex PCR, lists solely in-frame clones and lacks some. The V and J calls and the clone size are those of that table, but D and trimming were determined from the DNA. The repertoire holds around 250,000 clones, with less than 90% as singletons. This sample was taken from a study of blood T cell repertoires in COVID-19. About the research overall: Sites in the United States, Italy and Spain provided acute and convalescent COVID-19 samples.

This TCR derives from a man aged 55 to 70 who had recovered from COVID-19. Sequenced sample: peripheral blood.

The CDR3 sequence: CASSESFPGRSTEAFF. The CDR3 DNA reads TGCGCCAGCAGTGAGAGTTTCCCAGGGCGTAGCACTGAAGCTTTCTTT. This chain joins TRBV10-2 and TRBJ1-1; tentatively, D is TRBD1 (5 bases). V lost 2 bases and J lost 4, with 17 bases in between. The CDR3 covers 16 residues. Per the germline V gene, CDR1 is WSHSY and CDR2 is SAAADI.